The next 24 T cell receptor beta chains were all read from a single sample in a study of OX40 agonist ivuxolimab in advanced cancers. Produced via immunoSEQ multiplex PCR; TCRdb's table is partial and in-frame only. The table lists about 23,000 clones, under 85% of them singletons, with around 8.8% in the top ten. The material was CD4+ or CD8+ T cells sorted from blood, obtained in a trial of the OX40 agonist ivuxolimab. The receptors shown here come from an adult with an advanced solid tumor such as melanoma, head and neck, liver or kidney cancer.

The chain has TRBV7-6 and TRBJ1-2; D gene ambiguous. The CDR3 length is 13 residues. Germline-derived CDR1 and CDR2 are SGHVS and FNYEAQ. Trimming took 5 bases from V and 2 from J, leaving 9 bases between them. The CDR3 protein is CASSPVGNYGYTF. The CDR3 DNA reads TGTGCCAGCAGCCCGGTCGGCAACTATGGCTACACCTTC.

This clone came up a few times. V and J are TRBV6-1 and TRBJ1-5; D uncertain. The CDR3 length is 14 residues. Trimming took off 5 bases at V and 3 bases at J, with 11 bases between the two ends. Germline V gene data show CDR1 as MNHNS and CDR2 as SASEGT. In nucleotides, the CDR3 is TGTGCCAGCAGTTCATGGGCCGCCAATCAGCCCCAGCATTTT. Translating it yields CASSSWAANQPQHF.

This sequence joins TRBV5-4 and TRBJ2-1, with a tentative D call TRBD2 (5 bases). Germline V lookup: CDR1 SGHNT, CDR2 YYREEE (reference sequence). The CDR3 is 16 amino acids. Trimming stripped 5 bases from V and 8 bases from J, with 23 bases between. CDR3 DNA sequence: TGTGCCAGCAGTCCAGTTGGGGAGTTTAAGGCCGATGAGCAGTTCTTC. Translated, it gives CASSPVGEFKADEQFF. Looking up the rest from reference TRBV5-4 and TRBJ2-1 gives the full variable domain: ETGVTQSPTHLIKTRGQQVTLRCSSQSGHNTVSWYQQALGQGPQFIFQYYREEENGRGNFPPRFSGLQFPNYSSELNVNALELDDSALYLCASSPVGEFKADEQFFGPGTRLTVL.

The gene calls are TRBV7-6 and TRBJ2-7; perhaps TRBD2 as D (5 bases). Germline lookup yields CDR1 SGHVS and CDR2 FNYEAQ. The CDR3 length is 15 residues. V dropped 2 bases and J dropped 7 bases, with 18 bases sitting between them. The CDR3 protein is CASSLLQRGSDEQYF. CDR3 nucleotides: TGTGCCAGCAGCTTACTCCAGCGAGGGTCCGATGAGCAGTACTTC.

The chain joins TRBV27 to TRBJ1-5; D is ambiguous. Germline V CDR1 and CDR2: MNHEY, SMNVEV (reference sequence). Deletions cut 3 bases from V and 6 bases from J, with 12 bases between. The CDR3 length is 14 residues. CDR3 sequence: CASSLSKRGQPQHF. CDR3 DNA sequence: TGTGCCAGCAGTTTGAGTAAACGGGGTCAGCCCCAGCATTTT.

This chain connects TRBV6-5 to TRBJ1-4; weak D call: TRBD1 (6 bases). The CDR3 extends over 13 amino acids. Germline lookup yields CDR1 MNHEY and CDR2 SVGAGI. V was pared by 6 bases and J by 4 bases, with 9 bases between. The CDR3 here is CASSQGGNEKLFF. The CDR3 DNA is TGTGCCAGCAGCCAAGGGGGTAATGAAAAACTGTTTTTT.

The rearrangement uses TRBV6-5 and TRBJ1-6; D is possibly TRBD1 (6 bases). Per germline, CDR1 MNHEY and CDR2 SVGAGI. The CDR3 sequence is 13 residues long. Trimming left V 5 bases short and J 8 bases short, with 10 bases between. The CDR3 reads CASSPTGYSPLHF. The CDR3 nucleotides read TGTGCCAGCAGTCCCACAGGGTATTCACCCCTCCACTTT.

This clone occurred a few times. The V call is TRBV9, the J call TRBJ2-7, with 10 nucleotides matching TRBD2. V dropped 0 bases and J dropped 3; count of bases not matched to a gene: 0. CDR1 and CDR2 (germline): SGDLS, YYNGEE. This CDR3 has 14 residues. The CDR3 DNA reads TGTGCCAGCAGCGTAGCTAGCGGGGGCTACGAGCAGTACTTC. Residues: CASSVASGGYEQYF.

The rearrangement links TRBV13 to TRBJ1-3; TRBD1 is a possible D gene (5 bases). V was pared by 6 bases and J by 11 bases, with 17 bases between. Looked up from germline, CDR1 is PRHDT and CDR2 is FYEKMQ (reference sequence). CDR3 length equals 13 residues. CDR3 protein: CASSQTEGFPIYF. For the CDR3, the DNA is TGTGCCAGCAGTCAAACGGAGGGGTTTCCCATATATTTT.

The chain links TRBV14 to TRBJ2-1; D gene unclear. The CDR3 extends over 13 amino acids. Trimming pared 4 bases from V and 3 bases from J, leaving 7 bases between. Germline V gene data show CDR1 as SGHDN and CDR2 as FVKESK. CDR3 loop: CASSLVNYNEQFF. Here the CDR3 DNA reads TGTGCCAGCAGCCTTGTCAACTACAATGAGCAGTTCTTC.

V and J are TRBV9 and TRBJ2-4; weak D call: TRBD2 (5 bases). CDR1 is SGDLS, CDR2 YYNGEE, per germline. V lost 4 bases and J 2 bases, leaving 7 bases between the germline ends. CDR3 length: 13 amino acids. Here the CDR3 DNA reads TGTGCCAGCAGCCTCGGGACCAAAAACATTCAGTACTTC. It specifies CASSLGTKNIQYF.

V gene TRBV10-3 combines with J gene TRBJ2-2; no clear D. This CDR3 has 13 residues. V was trimmed by 3 bases and J by 2 bases, leaving 4 bases between them. Germline-derived CDR1 and CDR2 are ENHRY and SYGVKD. The CDR3 DNA reads as TGTGCCATCAGTGATCAAAACACCGGGGAGCTGTTTTTT. Its translation is CAISDQNTGELFF.

The V and J genes are TRBV5-6 and TRBJ1-1; no definite D call. Trimming cost V 2 bases and J 5 bases, with 10 bases left between them. Germline V gene lookup returns CDR1 SGHDT and CDR2 YYEEEE. This CDR3 comprises 13 residues. CDR3 sequence (DNA): TGTGCCAGCAGCTTATTAAAGGTAACTGAAGCTTTCTTT. It is translated as CASSLLKVTEAFF.

The CDR3 DNA is TGTGCCAGCAGCGAAACAGGGAGTAGTGAAGCTTTCTTT. This translates into CASSETGSSEAFF. This chain links TRBV6-4 with TRBJ1-1; possible D gene TRBD1, 6 bases. Per the germline V gene, CDR1 is MRHNA and CDR2 is SNTAGT. Deletions cut 6 bases from V and 7 bases from J, with 15 bases between. This CDR3 is built from 13 residues.

V is TRBV6-1 and J is TRBJ2-3, with 12 positions matching TRBD1. The CDR3 sequence is 20 residues long. V lost 0 bases to trimming and J lost 2 bases; unmatched junction nucleotides: 12. CDR1 and CDR2 from the germline V gene are MNHNS and SASEGT. The CDR3: CASSEAAFVGQGAITDTQYF. Written as DNA, the CDR3 is TGTGCCAGCAGTGAAGCGGCCTTTGTGGGACAGGGGGCAATCACAGATACGCAGTATTTT.

The chain has TRBV21-1 and TRBJ2-7; TRBD1 is the table's D call and was not checked against the DNA. TRBV21-1 is given as a pseudogene. The CDR3 length is 14 residues. CDR3 loop: CASSIGQASYEQYF. CDR3 DNA: TGTGCCAGCAGCATTGGACAGGCATCCTACGAGCAGTACTTC.

This sequence joins TRBV7-9 and TRBJ1-3; D remains unclear. Germline CDR1 reads SEHNR; CDR2 reads FQNEAQ (reference sequence). Trimming removed 1 base from V and 4 bases from J, with 2 bases in between. This CDR3 spans 12 amino acids. The CDR3: CASSLGGNTIYF. In DNA form, the CDR3 reads TGTGCCAGCAGCTTAGGGGGAAACACCATATATTTT.

This clone was seen only a few times. This sequence joins TRBV5-4 and TRBJ1-1; D call uncertain. The germline V and J ends were trimmed by 0 bases and 7 bases, with 4 bases remaining between them. CDR1 and CDR2 from the germline V gene are SGHNT and YYREEE (reference sequence). This CDR3 contains 11 residues. CDR3 bases: TGTGCCAGCAGCTTGGGAGGTGAAGCTTTCTTT. This gives the protein CASSLGGEAFF.

The genes are TRBV4-1 and TRBJ2-5; TRBD1 aligns across 10 bases. The V and J ends lost 1 base and 1 base, in that order; junction bases with no gene match: 3. This CDR3 is 16 amino acids long. Germline assignment: CDR1 MGHRA and CDR2 YSYEKL. CDR3 sequence (DNA): TGCGCCAGCAGCCAAGTCGGGACAGGGGCCCAAGAGACCCAGTACTTC. Amino acids: CASSQVGTGAQETQYF.

There are a few counts of this clone. The rearrangement links TRBV4-3 to TRBJ2-7, with TRBD1 matching 7 bases. Germline CDR1 is LGHNA and CDR2 is YSLEER. This CDR3 region has 17 residues. V lost 6 bases to trimming and J lost 1 base; unmatched junction nucleotides: 15. This CDR3 reads CASSTSKGGGSSYEQYF. Written as DNA, the CDR3 is TGCGCCAGCAGTACCTCCAAAGGGGGCGGTAGTTCCTACGAGCAGTACTTC.

The chain joins TRBV4-2 to TRBJ1-5, with no clear D. From germline, CDR1 is LGHNA and CDR2 YNFKEQ. The CDR3 has 15 residues. V was shortened by 4 bases and J by 4 bases, with 14 bases between the two germline ends. CDR3 nucleotides: TGTGCCAGCAGCCTCACAGATAACTCGAATCAGCCCCAGCATTTT. Amino acids: CASSLTDNSNQPQHF.

This chain joins TRBV14 and TRBJ2-6; D gene unclear. Germline V gene lookup returns CDR1 SGHDN and CDR2 FVKESK. The CDR3 has 18 residues. V gave up 0 bases and J gave up 0 bases, with 12 bases separating them. CDR3 amino acids: CASSQEGRVRSGANVLTF. CDR3 nucleotides: TGTGCCAGCAGCCAAGAGGGCCGCGTTCGCTCTGGGGCCAACGTCCTGACTTTC.

The V and J genes are TRBV27 and TRBJ1-1, with TRBD1 matching over 10 bases. V was pared by 5 bases and J by 5 bases, with 5 bases of the junction left unmatched. This CDR3 comprises 14 residues. In germline, CDR1 is MNHEY, CDR2 SMNVEV (reference sequence). The CDR3 DNA reads TGTGCCAGCAGTACGACAGGGGGCAGGACTGAAGCTTTCTTT. Protein product: CASSTTGGRTEAFF.

The rearrangement joins TRBV11-2 to TRBJ2-3; D gene uncertain. Trimming pared 2 bases from V and 1 base from J, leaving 13 bases between. The germline V gene encodes CDR1 SGHAT and CDR2 FQNNGV. The CDR3 runs 16 residues. The CDR3 coding sequence is TGTGCCAGCAGCTTATCCTCCATCGGCCGCACAGATACGCAGTATTTT. As protein: CASSLSSIGRTDTQYF.